This T cell receptor (beta chain) was captured by sequencing in a study of blood T cell repertoires in COVID-19 (dated by TCRdb to the early 2020s). Regarding the research as a whole: Samples covering the acute and convalescent phases of COVID-19 were provided by collaborators in the United States, Italy and Spain. The material from the prospective study consisted of cDNA or gDNA derived from T cells, B-cell-depleted T cells, or PBMCs. Deeply sampled blood TCRbeta repertoires from subjects exposed to, actively infected with, or recovered from COVID-19 were included in the dataset. The repertoires were released in a freely available public database meant as a resource for research on the immune response to SARS-CoV-2. The samples were drawn from two sources: the first 160 participants of the ongoing ImmuneRACE study, and 950 to 1,500 subjects contributed by 6 global collaborators. Nearly every sample came with metadata listing a de-identified subject ID, COVID-19 status, age in years and sex. Where available, HLA class I and class II types were obtained from metadata supplied by the sample provider rather than from assay-based typing. What the authors observed across the whole study: How much clinical and demographic metadata was included differed by source and by participant, and the metadata was provided uncurated.

In Seattle, one collaborating source enrolled patients while the infection was active and tracked those patients longitudinally over the course of disease. Each collaborating institution followed its own protocols to collect whole blood in K2EDTA tubes. For TCRbeta analysis, collaborator samples were shipped as frozen whole blood, as isolated PBMCs, or as DNA extracted from either sample type. As concerns this clone: Which antigen it targets is not known. Base qualities are not provided; no much larger clone lies one nucleotide away.

TCRbeta CDR3 regions were amplified from genomic DNA using the immunoSEQ Assay, a bias-controlled multiplex PCR. The original methods were these. Within the assay, amplification of reference gene primers was used to estimate how many nucleated cells each sample contained. To quantify the absolute abundance of each unique TCRbeta CDR3 rearrangement, sequence reads were collapsed and filtered. Productive Simpson clonality was computed per sample as the square root of Simpson's diversity index over productive rearrangements. Drawn from immuneACCESS, this table holds only the in-frame rearrangements with V and J called that TCRdb kept. Clones are partly lost; checked studies trace under half to an unresolved V gene and leave the rest unexplained. The V and J calls and clone size come from that table; D and trimming were worked out from the DNA. Across this sample there are over 200,000 clones, with around nine tenths seen only once. Around 0.84% of the sample is in the top ten clones.

CDR1 is given as LNHDA and CDR2 as SQIVND, both from the germline V gene (reference sequence). V is cut by 6 bases and J by 0 bases, and the space between the germline ends is 17 bases. The CDR3 has 17 amino acids, counting the end cysteine and phenylalanine. The kept DNA is CDR3 alone, 51 bases in frame from the first base. Specimen: peripheral blood. This TCR was sampled from a man aged 60-69 years with COVID-19, enrolled during active disease. The chain was built from TRBV19 and TRBJ1-4; confidence is insufficient to name the D gene. The CDR3 corresponds to CASRRVRTPSTNEKLFF. The nucleotide sequence is given as TGTGCCAGTAGAAGAGTACGAACTCCATCAACTAATGAAAAACTGTTTTTT.